These 29 T cell receptor beta chains were sequenced from one sample in a study of blood T cell repertoires in COVID-19. TCRdb's table, derived via immunoSEQ multiplex PCR, lists solely in-frame clones and lacks some. The sample contains more than 150,000 clones, around 85% of which appear only once. Sequenced: peripheral blood. These receptors originate from a man between 50 and 59 years old who had recovered from COVID-19.

The chain has TRBV19 and TRBJ2-2; TRBD1 might be the D (5 bases). V gave up 5 bases and J gave up 9 bases, with 22 bases separating them. This CDR3 region has 16 residues. Germline V gene lookup returns CDR1 LNHDA and CDR2 SQIVND (reference sequence). CDR3: CASSLTPLNWGRELFF. In DNA, the CDR3 is TGTGCCAGTAGTTTGACCCCCTTAAATTGGGGCCGGGAGCTGTTTTTT.

This chain uses TRBV11-2 with TRBJ2-3, with 15 bases aligning to TRBD2. The V and J ends lost 1 base and 6 bases, in that order; junction bases with no gene match: 11. Germline CDR1 reads SGHAT; CDR2 reads FQNNGV. There are 19 residues in the CDR3. DNA for the CDR3: TGTGCCAGCAGCTTAGGGCGCGGGACTAGCGGGAGGCTAGTGGATACGCAGTATTTT. As protein: CASSLGRGTSGRLVDTQYF.

The chain has TRBV11-3 and TRBJ2-2, with D possibly being TRBD2 (6 bases). CDR3 length equals 16 residues. Germline lookup yields CDR1 SGHNT and CDR2 YENEEA. The ends were cut back, 3 bases at V and 6 bases at J, with 17 bases in the middle. The CDR3 DNA sequence: TGTGCCAGCAGCTTGCGGCGGGGCGGTTCGGCCGGGGAGCTGTTTTTT. This translates into CASSLRRGGSAGELFF.

This clone was observed many times. V is TRBV5-1 and J is TRBJ2-1; 9 positions agree with TRBD2. The junction had 7 bases not matched to a gene; V was cut back by 0 bases and J by 3 bases. From germline, CDR1 is SGHRS and CDR2 YFSETQ. The CDR3 loop spans 17 amino acids. As DNA, the CDR3 is TGCGCCAGCAGCTTGGCCCCAGCGGGAGGCCTCTACAATGAGCAGTTCTTC. Translating gives CASSLAPAGGLYNEQFF.

V usage is TRBV6-5 and J usage is TRBJ2-3, with TRBD2 as a possible D gene (5 bases). The CDR3 is made up of 13 amino acids. CDR1 MNHEY and CDR2 SVGAGI come from the germline V gene. V was pared by 10 bases and J by 5 bases, with 16 bases between. CDR3 sequence (DNA): TGTGCCACCGAGGGCTCCGATTTAGATACGCAGTATTTT. This encodes CATEGSDLDTQYF.

This chain joins TRBV5-1 and TRBJ2-7; D is possibly TRBD1 (5 bases). V was trimmed by 4 bases and J by 5 bases, leaving 16 bases between them. The CDR3 contains 14 residues. The germline V gene has CDR1 SGHRS and CDR2 YFSETQ. CDR3 residues: CASSLVAGLNEQYF. The CDR3, as DNA: TGCGCCAGCAGCCTGGTTGCAGGGCTTAACGAGCAGTACTTC.

CDR3 bases: TGTGCCAGCAGTTCAGGCCCCGGACTAGCGGGAGTGGATACGCAGTATTTT. Its translation is CASSSGPGLAGVDTQYF. The chain recombines TRBV27 with TRBJ2-3, with TRBD2 matching 13 bases. Germline lookup yields CDR1 MNHEY and CDR2 SMNVEV (reference sequence). This CDR3 comprises 17 residues. V lost 4 bases, J lost 6 bases, and 10 bases stayed unmatched.

The chain uses TRBV6-5 and TRBJ2-5; 10 nucleotides agree with TRBD1. Trimming cost V 4 bases and J 2 bases; bases outside gene matches: 1. The CDR3 is 14 residues long. Looked up from germline, CDR1 is MNHEY and CDR2 is SVGAGI. The CDR3 loop reads CASSWDRGQETQYF. The CDR3 region has the DNA TGTGCCAGCAGTTGGGACAGGGGACAAGAGACCCAGTACTTC.

This chain connects TRBV6-5 to TRBJ1-2; perhaps TRBD1 as D (5 bases). Looked up from germline, CDR1 is MNHEY and CDR2 is SVGAGI. This CDR3 has 15 amino acids. V was shortened by 6 bases and J by 0 bases, with 14 bases between the two germline ends. The CDR3 spells CASRIDRFPNYGYTF. The CDR3 region has the DNA TGTGCCAGCAGGATAGACAGATTCCCTAACTATGGCTACACCTTC.

This clone was seen a handful of times. The V gene is TRBV29-1, the J gene TRBJ2-1; the D gene is possibly TRBD1 (6 bases). Germline CDR1 is SQVTM and CDR2 is ANQGSEA. Trimming took 5 bases from V and 6 from J, leaving 14 bases between them. This CDR3 is 13 amino acids long. CDR3 protein: CSVRRDTANEQFF. The CDR3 DNA sequence: TGCAGCGTTCGCCGGGACACCGCCAATGAGCAGTTCTTC.

This clone was picked up a small number of times. The V and J genes are TRBV5-3 and TRBJ2-7, with 8 bases aligning to TRBD1. TRBV5-3 is assigned to the ORF class and has an uncertain function. CDR3 length: 12 residues. J lost 3 bases, V lost 4 bases, and 0 bases had no gene match. In DNA, the CDR3 is TGTGCCAGAAGCACAGGGGGCTACGAGCAGTACTTC. Translation: CARSTGGYEQYF.

The chain couples TRBV28 to TRBJ1-6; 8 bases are a match to TRBD1. With V trimmed by 5 bases and J by 6 bases, 12 bases remained unmatched. This CDR3 has 17 residues. Germline V CDR1 and CDR2: MDHEN, SYDVKM. The CDR3 sequence: CASSPYRGEVSNSPLHF. DNA for the CDR3: TGTGCCAGCAGTCCGTACAGGGGGGAAGTCTCTAATTCACCCCTCCACTTT.

The chain employs TRBV6-4 and TRBJ2-1; TRBD2 matches 11 bases. The V gene's germline CDR1 is MRHNA and CDR2 SNTAGT. The CDR3 totals 15 residues. The V gene end was trimmed by 5 bases and the J gene end by 8 bases; junction bases not matched to a gene: 8. CDR3 bases: TGTGCCAGCAGTCATAGCGGGAGGGCCGAGGATGAGCAGTTCTTC. Its translation: CASSHSGRAEDEQFF.

The V and J genes are TRBV7-9 and TRBJ1-2, with a weak D call TRBD1 (6 bases). The V gene's germline CDR1 is SEHNR and CDR2 FQNEAQ (reference sequence). V dropped 5 bases and J dropped 8 bases, with 12 bases sitting between them. The CDR3 consists of 12 residues. CDR3 bases: TGTGCCAGCAGCCCCTACAGGGACGGCTACACCTTC. Amino acids: CASSPYRDGYTF.

The V and J genes are TRBV10-1 and TRBJ1-3, with a tentative D call TRBD1 (6 bases). V was pared by 6 bases and J by 1 base, with 10 bases between. Germline CDR1 and CDR2: WNHNN and SYGVQD (reference sequence). CDR3 length equals 14 residues. CDR3 in DNA: TGCGCCAGCAGGTTACAGGGATCTGGAAACACCATATATTTT. Translated, it gives CASRLQGSGNTIYF.

The table lists this clone with a count of one. The V call is TRBV11-2, the J call TRBJ2-2; D uncertain. The germline gives CDR1 SGHAT, CDR2 FQNNGV. This CDR3 spans 13 amino acids. Trimming took off 5 bases at V and 5 bases at J, with 9 bases between the two ends. The CDR3 nucleotides are TGTGCCAGCAGCCTTAGTTGGACCGGGGAGCTGTTTTTT. It encodes CASSLSWTGELFF.

This sequence joins TRBV27 and TRBJ2-2; 7 bases fit TRBD1. V lost 1 base to trimming and J lost 4 bases; unmatched junction nucleotides: 9. CDR3 length: 17 residues. Germline V gene lookup returns CDR1 MNHEY and CDR2 SMNVEV (reference sequence). In DNA, the CDR3 is TGTGCCAGCAGTTTATATTTTTCGGACAGGATCACCGGGGAGCTGTTTTTT. Translating gives CASSLYFSDRITGELFF.

As regards this clone: Just one base apart from a much larger clone, this may be a read error. This chain connects TRBV19 to TRBJ1-2, with D perhaps TRBD1 (5 bases). The CDR3 spans 14 residues. V gave up 8 bases and J gave up 4 bases, with 17 bases separating them. Germline V gene data show CDR1 as LNHDA and CDR2 as SQIVND (reference sequence). The chain's CDR3 is CASAPRAEAYGYTF. The CDR3 DNA reads as TGTGCCAGTGCCCCCAGGGCAGAAGCCTATGGCTACACCTTC. The full variable domain, with the rest looked up from reference TRBV19 and TRBJ1-2, is DGGITQSPKYLFRKEGQNVTLSCEQNLNHDAMYWYRQDPGQGLRLIYYSQIVNDFQKGDIAEGYSVSREKKESFPLTVTSAQKNPTAFYLCASAPRAEAYGYTFGSGTRLTVV.

CDR3 coding DNA: TGTGCCAGCAGCCAAATTGACAGGGGGCCGTGGAACACTGAAGCTTTCTTT. Its translation is CASSQIDRGPWNTEAFF. V usage is TRBV14 and J usage is TRBJ1-1; TRBD1 matches at 10 bases. The germline V gene encodes CDR1 SGHDN and CDR2 FVKESK. Germline trimming cut 2 bases from V and 1 base from J; bases unmatched to any gene: 7. This CDR3 has 17 residues.

The chain couples TRBV19 to TRBJ2-7, with a weak D call TRBD2 (5 bases). The V gene lost 6 bases and the J gene lost 5 bases, with 14 bases spanning the gap. CDR1 and CDR2 from the germline V gene are LNHDA and SQIVND (reference sequence). The CDR3 extends over 13 amino acids. The chain's CDR3 is CASRSRERHEQYF. CDR3 coding DNA: TGTGCCAGTAGGTCGAGGGAGCGTCACGAGCAGTACTTC.

This clone appeared a few times. The chain uses TRBV28 and TRBJ1-2; no reliable D call. Trimming cost V 5 bases and J 3 bases, with 7 bases left between them. From germline, CDR1 is MDHEN and CDR2 SYDVKM. The CDR3 spans 12 residues. This chain's CDR3 is CASSVGDYGYTF. As DNA, the CDR3 is TGTGCCAGCAGTGTCGGGGACTATGGCTACACCTTC.

This chain links TRBV5-1 with TRBJ2-7, with 10 positions matching TRBD2. The germline CDR1 and CDR2 sequences are SGHRS and YFSETQ. CDR3 length: 14 residues. With 5 bases clipped from V and 6 bases from J, the junction kept 8 bases outside the gene matches. DNA of the CDR3: TGCGCCAGCAGACGGGCTAGCGGGAGTATCGAGCAGTACTTC. It specifies CASRRASGSIEQYF.

The rearrangement links TRBV5-4 to TRBJ2-7; a weak D match, TRBD2 (5 bases). V was cut by 0 bases and J by 5 bases, with 15 bases left in between. Per germline, CDR1 SGHNT and CDR2 YYREEE (reference sequence). The CDR3 is made up of 15 amino acids. The CDR3 nucleotides read TGTGCCAGCAGCTTGGAAGGGAGCCTCTTTAACGAGCAGTACTTC. Translating it yields CASSLEGSLFNEQYF.

V is TRBV28 and J is TRBJ2-4; maybe TRBD1 (6 bases). Germline CDR1 reads MDHEN; CDR2 reads SYDVKM. CDR3 size: 15 residues. Trimming cost V 5 bases and J 6 bases, with 17 bases left between them. The CDR3 sequence: CASSTYRVGLNIQYF. CDR3 nucleotides: TGTGCCAGCAGTACCTACAGGGTCGGATTAAACATTCAGTACTTC.

The chain combines TRBV7-2 with TRBJ2-7; the match to TRBD2 covers 8 bases. CDR1 and CDR2 (germline): SGHTA, FQGNSA. J lost 0 bases, V lost 6 bases, and 7 bases had no gene match. The CDR3 is made up of 15 amino acids. In DNA form, the CDR3 reads TGTGCCAGCAGAGAAGCGGGAGACCACTCCTACGAGCAGTACTTC. Its translation: CASREAGDHSYEQYF.

The chain uses TRBV7-2 and TRBJ2-3, with a weak D call TRBD2 (6 bases). The CDR3 length is 15 residues. V lost 0 bases and J 7 bases, leaving 14 bases between the germline ends. Germline V gene lookup returns CDR1 SGHTA and CDR2 FQGNSA. Here the CDR3 DNA reads TGTGCCAGCAGCTTAGCACGCGGGAAAGGAAATACGCAGTATTTT. Amino acid sequence: CASSLARGKGNTQYF.

This CDR3 reads CATSDPTGWNNEQFF. DNA of the CDR3: TGTGCCACCAGTGACCCGACAGGGTGGAACAATGAGCAGTTCTTC. The chain joins TRBV24-1 to TRBJ2-1; TRBD1 matches 7 bases. This CDR3 contains 15 residues. V was pared by 4 bases and J by 5 bases, with 7 bases of the junction left unmatched. CDR1 and CDR2 from the germline V gene are KGHDR and SFDVKD.

The gene calls are TRBV18 and TRBJ1-6; TRBD1 matches 7 bases. With 4 bases clipped from V and 6 bases from J, the junction kept 6 bases outside the gene matches. Germline V gene data show CDR1 as KGHSH and CDR2 as LQKENI. CDR3 length equals 15 residues. CDR3 nucleotide sequence: TGTGCCAGCTCACGAACCGGGACAGCTAATTCACCCCTCCACTTT. This codes for CASSRTGTANSPLHF.

The J gene is TRBJ2-3, the V gene TRBV19; D possibly corresponds to TRBD1 (5 bases). V was pared by 3 bases and J by 0 bases, with 10 bases between. The CDR3 sequence is 15 residues long. Germline V gene data show CDR1 as LNHDA and CDR2 as SQIVND (reference sequence). The CDR3 sequence: CASSIWTRSTDTQYF. The CDR3 nucleotides read TGTGCCAGTAGTATTTGGACACGCAGCACAGATACGCAGTATTTT.